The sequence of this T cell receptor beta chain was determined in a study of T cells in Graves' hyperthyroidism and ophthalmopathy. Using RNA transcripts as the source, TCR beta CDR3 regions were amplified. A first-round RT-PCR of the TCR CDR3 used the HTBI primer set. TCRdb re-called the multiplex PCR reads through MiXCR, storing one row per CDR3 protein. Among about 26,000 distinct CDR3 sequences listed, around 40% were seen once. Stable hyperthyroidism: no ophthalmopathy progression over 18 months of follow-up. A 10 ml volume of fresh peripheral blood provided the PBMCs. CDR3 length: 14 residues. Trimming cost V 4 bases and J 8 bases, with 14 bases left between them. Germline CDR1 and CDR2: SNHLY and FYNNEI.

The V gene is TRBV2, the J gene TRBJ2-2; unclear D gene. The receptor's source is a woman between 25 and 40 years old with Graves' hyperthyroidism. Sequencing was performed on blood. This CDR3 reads CASSVGSGNGELFF. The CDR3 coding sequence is TGTGCCAGCAGTGTTGGTTCAGGAAATGGGGAGCTGTTTTTT.